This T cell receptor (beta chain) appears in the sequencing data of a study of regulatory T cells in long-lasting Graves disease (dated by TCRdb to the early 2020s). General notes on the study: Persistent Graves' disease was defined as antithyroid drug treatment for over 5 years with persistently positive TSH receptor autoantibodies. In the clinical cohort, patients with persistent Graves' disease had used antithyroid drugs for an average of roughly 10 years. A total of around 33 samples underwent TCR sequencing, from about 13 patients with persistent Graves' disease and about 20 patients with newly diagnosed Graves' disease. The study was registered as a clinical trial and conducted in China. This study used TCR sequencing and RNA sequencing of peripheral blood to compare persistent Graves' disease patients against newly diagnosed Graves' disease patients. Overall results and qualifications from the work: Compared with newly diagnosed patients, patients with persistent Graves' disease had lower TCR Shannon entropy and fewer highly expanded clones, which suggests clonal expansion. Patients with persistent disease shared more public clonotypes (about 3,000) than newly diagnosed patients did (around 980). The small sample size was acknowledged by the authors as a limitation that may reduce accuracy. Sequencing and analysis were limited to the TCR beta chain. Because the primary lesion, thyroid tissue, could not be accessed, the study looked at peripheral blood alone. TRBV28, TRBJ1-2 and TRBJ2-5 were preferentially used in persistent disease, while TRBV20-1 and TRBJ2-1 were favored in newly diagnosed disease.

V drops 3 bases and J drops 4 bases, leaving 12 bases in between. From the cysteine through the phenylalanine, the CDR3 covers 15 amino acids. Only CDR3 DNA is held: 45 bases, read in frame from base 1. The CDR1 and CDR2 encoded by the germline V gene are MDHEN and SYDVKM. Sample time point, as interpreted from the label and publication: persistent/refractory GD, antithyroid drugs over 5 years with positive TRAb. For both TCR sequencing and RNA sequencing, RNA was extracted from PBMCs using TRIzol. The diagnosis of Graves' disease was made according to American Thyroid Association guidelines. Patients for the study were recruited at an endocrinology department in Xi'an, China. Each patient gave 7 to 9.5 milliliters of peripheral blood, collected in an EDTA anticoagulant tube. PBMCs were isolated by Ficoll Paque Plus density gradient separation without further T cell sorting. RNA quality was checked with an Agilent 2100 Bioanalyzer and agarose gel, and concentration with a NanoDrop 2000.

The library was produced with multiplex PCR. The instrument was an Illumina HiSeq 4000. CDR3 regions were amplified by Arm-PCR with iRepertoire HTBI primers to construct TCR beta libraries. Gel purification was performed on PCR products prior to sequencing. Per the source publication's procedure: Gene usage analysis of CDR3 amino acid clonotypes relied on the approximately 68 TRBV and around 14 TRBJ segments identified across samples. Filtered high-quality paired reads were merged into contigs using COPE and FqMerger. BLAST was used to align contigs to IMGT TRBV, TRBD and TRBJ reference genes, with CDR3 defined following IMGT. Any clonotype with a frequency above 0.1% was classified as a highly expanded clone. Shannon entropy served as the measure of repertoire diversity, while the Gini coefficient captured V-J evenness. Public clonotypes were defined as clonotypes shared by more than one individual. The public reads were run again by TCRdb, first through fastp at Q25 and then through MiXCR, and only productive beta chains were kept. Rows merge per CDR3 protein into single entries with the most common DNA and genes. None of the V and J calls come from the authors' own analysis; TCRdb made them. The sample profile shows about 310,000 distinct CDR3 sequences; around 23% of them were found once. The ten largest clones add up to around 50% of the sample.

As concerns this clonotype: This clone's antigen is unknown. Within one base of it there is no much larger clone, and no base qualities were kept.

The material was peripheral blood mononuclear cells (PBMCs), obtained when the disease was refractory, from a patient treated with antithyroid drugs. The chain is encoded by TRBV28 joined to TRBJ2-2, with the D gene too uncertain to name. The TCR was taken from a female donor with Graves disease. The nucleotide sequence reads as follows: TGTGCCAGCAGTTTTTCTTCGGATGCCACCGGGGAGCTGTTTTTT. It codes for CASSFSSDATGELFF.